A single sample gave rise to the 13 T cell receptor beta chains below, sequenced in a study of T cell responses to AZD1222 COVID-19 vaccine. Repertoires were generated with immunoSEQ multiplex PCR, while TCRdb's copy carries only in-frame clones and drops some. The data contain approximately 75,000 clones, 90% of them singletons. The source material was peripheral blood, sampled 28 days after the second AZD1222 dose. Every receptor here comes from an adult who received the AZD1222 COVID-19 vaccine.

The chain has TRBV11-1 and TRBJ2-1; a weak D match, TRBD2 (6 bases). The CDR3 sequence is 16 residues long. Trimming stripped 3 bases from V and 3 bases from J, with 15 bases between. From germline, CDR1 is SGHAT and CDR2 FQDESV (reference sequence). The CDR3 region is CASSFDLARLYNEQFF. The CDR3 DNA reads as TGTGCCAGCAGCTTTGACCTAGCGAGGCTCTACAATGAGCAGTTCTTC.

This chain uses TRBV6-5 with TRBJ1-5, with TRBD1 matching 8 bases. J was trimmed by 5 bases and V by 10 bases; bases with no gene match: 10. Per germline, CDR1 MNHEY and CDR2 SVGAGI. The length of the CDR3 is 14 residues. DNA of the CDR3: TGTGCCATCGCTCAGGGGGCTGGGGATCAGCCCCAGCATTTT. Translating gives CAIAQGAGDQPQHF.

CDR3 region: CASSIGPLNRRYSNQPQHF. Written as DNA, the CDR3 is TGTGCCAGTAGTATAGGTCCCCTAAACAGGAGATATAGCAATCAGCCCCAGCATTTT. The rearrangement links TRBV19 to TRBJ1-5; a possible D gene is TRBD1 (5 bases). In germline, CDR1 is LNHDA, CDR2 SQIVND (reference sequence). The length of the CDR3 is 19 residues. The ends were cut back, 1 base at V and 0 bases at J, with 19 bases in the middle. Using reference TRBV19 and TRBJ1-5 for the parts outside the CDR3, the full variable domain is DGGITQSPKYLFRKEGQNVTLSCEQNLNHDAMYWYRQDPGQGLRLIYYSQIVNDFQKGDIAEGYSVSREKKESFPLTVTSAQKNPTAFYLCASSIGPLNRRYSNQPQHFGDGTRLSIL.

The chain's CDR3 is CASSQGLAGESYEQYF. In DNA, the CDR3 is TGTGCCAGCAGCCAAGGCTTAGCGGGGGAGTCCTACGAGCAGTACTTC. The V call is TRBV3-1 (or the pseudogene TRBV3-2), the J call TRBJ2-7, with 9 bases aligning to TRBD2. The CDR3 runs 16 residues. In germline, CDR1 is LGHDT, CDR2 YNNKEL (reference sequence). The trim removed 1 base at V and 1 base at J, leaving 5 bases unmatched.

The chain employs TRBV18 and TRBJ1-1; D unresolved. The length of the CDR3 is 13 residues. Germline CDR1 KGHSH, CDR2 LQKENI. The V and J ends lost 5 bases and 3 bases respectively, with 10 bases between them. In nucleotides, the CDR3 is TGTGCCAGCTCAGCATTCCGGGACACTGAAGCTTTCTTT. The encoded protein is CASSAFRDTEAFF. The full variable domain, completed using reference TRBV18 and TRBJ1-1, is NAGVMQNPRHLVRRRGQEARLRCSPMKGHSHVYWYRQLPEEGLKFMVYLQKENIIDESGMPKERFSAEFPKEGPSILRIQQVVRGDSAAYFCASSAFRDTEAFFGQGTRLTVV.

The chain combines TRBV5-1 with TRBJ1-1; possibly TRBD1 for D (5 bases). This CDR3 has 14 amino acids. V gave up 7 bases and J gave up 4 bases, with 17 bases separating them. The V gene's germline CDR1 is SGHRS and CDR2 YFSETQ. CDR3 DNA: TGCGCCAGCGGAAGTGGGGGATTGGGCACTGAAGCTTTCTTT. It translates to CASGSGGLGTEAFF.

The CDR3 is CASSFDRDTEAFF. The CDR3 DNA is TGTGCCAGCAGCTTTGACAGGGACACTGAAGCTTTCTTT. This chain connects TRBV7-9 to TRBJ1-1; 7 nucleotides agree with TRBD1. Germline V lookup: CDR1 SEHNR, CDR2 FQNEAQ (reference sequence). V trimming: 3 bases; J trimming: 3 bases; junction bases outside the gene matches: 1. The CDR3 totals 13 residues.

The chain employs TRBV28 and TRBJ2-5; D unresolved. Germline CDR1 and CDR2: MDHEN and SYDVKM. The CDR3 loop spans 12 amino acids. V was trimmed by 10 bases and J by 2 bases, leaving 11 bases between them. CDR3 amino acids: CAIRASQETQYF. CDR3 in DNA: TGTGCCATCCGAGCGAGTCAAGAGACCCAGTACTTC.

The gene calls are TRBV27 and TRBJ2-1, with D perhaps TRBD2 (5 bases). Germline CDR1 MNHEY, CDR2 SMNVEV (reference sequence). This CDR3 contains 13 residues. Deletions cut 5 bases from V and 9 bases from J, with 14 bases between. CDR3 in amino acids: CASSPGLHSEQFF. In nucleotides, the CDR3 is TGTGCCAGCAGTCCCGGACTTCACTCTGAGCAGTTCTTC.

The CDR3 coding sequence is TGTGCCAGCAGTTCACTACCCGGGACAGGGGGAGGGGAGCAGTACTTC. This sequence encodes CASSSLPGTGGGEQYF. The chain links TRBV28 to TRBJ2-7; 11 bases align to TRBD1. V was pared by 4 bases and J by 7 bases, with 12 bases of the junction left unmatched. The CDR3 is made up of 16 amino acids. Germline loops: CDR1 MDHEN, CDR2 SYDVKM.

The gene calls are TRBV2 and TRBJ2-7; TRBD1 matches 7 bases. Trimming removed 3 bases from V and 6 bases from J; junction bases left unmatched: 8. Germline assignment: CDR1 SNHLY and CDR2 FYNNEI. This CDR3 contains 14 residues. The chain's CDR3 is CASSEAQGWGEQYF. In DNA, the CDR3 is TGTGCCAGCAGTGAGGCACAGGGGTGGGGCGAGCAGTACTTC.

The J gene is TRBJ1-4, the V gene TRBV9; TRBD1 agrees at 11 bases. Germline V gene data show CDR1 as SGDLS and CDR2 as YYNGEE. CDR3 length: 17 amino acids. V lost 3 bases to trimming and J lost 5 bases; unmatched junction nucleotides: 9. CDR3 DNA: TGTGCCAGCAGCGCCGGGACAGGGGGGGGTAGAAATGAAAAACTGTTTTTT. Its translation is CASSAGTGGGRNEKLFF. Filled out from reference TRBV9 and TRBJ1-4, the complete variable domain reads DSGVTQTPKHLITATGQRVTLRCSPRSGDLSVYWYQQSLDQGLQFLIQYYNGEERAKGNILERFSAQQFPDLHSELNLSSLELGDSALYFCASSAGTGGGRNEKLFFGSGTQLSVL.

The chain couples TRBV2 to TRBJ2-2; TRBD2 agrees at 12 bases. J was trimmed by 1 base and V by 4 bases; bases with no gene match: 1. CDR3 length: 16 amino acids. Per the germline V gene, CDR1 is SNHLY and CDR2 is FYNNEI. CDR3 sequence reads: CASSAGLAGNTGELFF. In nucleotides, the CDR3 is TGTGCCAGCAGTGCGGGACTAGCGGGGAACACCGGGGAGCTGTTTTTT.